A single T cell receptor (beta chain) is shown here with its context. The data belong to a study of blood T cell repertoires in COVID-19. Trimming removed 5 bases from V and 2 bases from J, with 13 bases in between. The CDR3 has 14 residues. The germline gives CDR1 SEHNR, CDR2 FQNEAQ (reference sequence). Measured with immunoSEQ multiplex PCR; TCRdb has only the in-frame clones, and not every one. The repertoire includes about 290,000 clones, roughly 90% of them detected once, and 2.5% to 3% sits in the top ten. The rearrangement links TRBV7-9 to TRBJ2-7; tentatively, D is TRBD1 (5 bases). Input material: peripheral blood. The sequence was collected from a woman younger than 45 with active or convalescent COVID-19. In nucleotides, the CDR3 is TGTGCCAGCAGCACAGACAGCTACCCCTACGAGCAGTACTTC. As protein: CASSTDSYPYEQYF.